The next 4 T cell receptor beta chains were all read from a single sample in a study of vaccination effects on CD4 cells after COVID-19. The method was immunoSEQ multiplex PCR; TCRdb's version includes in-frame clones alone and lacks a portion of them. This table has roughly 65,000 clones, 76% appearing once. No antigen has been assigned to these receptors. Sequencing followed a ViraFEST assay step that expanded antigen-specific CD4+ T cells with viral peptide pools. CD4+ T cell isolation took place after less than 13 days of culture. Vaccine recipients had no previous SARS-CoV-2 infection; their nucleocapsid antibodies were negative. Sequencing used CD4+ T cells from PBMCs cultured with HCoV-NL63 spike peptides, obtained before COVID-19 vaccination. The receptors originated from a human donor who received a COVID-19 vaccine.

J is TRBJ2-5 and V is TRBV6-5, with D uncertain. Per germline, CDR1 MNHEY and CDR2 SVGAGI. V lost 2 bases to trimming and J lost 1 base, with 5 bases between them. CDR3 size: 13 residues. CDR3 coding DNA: TGTGCCAGCAGTTACGACGGCCAAGAGACCCAGTACTTC. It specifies CASSYDGQETQYF.

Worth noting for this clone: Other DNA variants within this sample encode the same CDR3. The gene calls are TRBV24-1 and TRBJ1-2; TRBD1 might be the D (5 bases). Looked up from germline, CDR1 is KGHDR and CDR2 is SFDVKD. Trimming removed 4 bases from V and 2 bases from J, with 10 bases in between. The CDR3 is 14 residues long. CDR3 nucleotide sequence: TGTGCCACCAGTGACCCCACAGGCAACTATGGCTACACCTTC. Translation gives CATSDPTGNYGYTF.

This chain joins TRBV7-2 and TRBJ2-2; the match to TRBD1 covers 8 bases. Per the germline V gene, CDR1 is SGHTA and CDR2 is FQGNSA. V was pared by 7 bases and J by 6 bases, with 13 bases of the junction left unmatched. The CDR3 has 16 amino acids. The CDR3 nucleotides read TGTGCCAGCACCCGGCGGCAGGGGGCTTGGGCCGGGGAGCTGTTTTTT. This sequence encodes CASTRRQGAWAGELFF.

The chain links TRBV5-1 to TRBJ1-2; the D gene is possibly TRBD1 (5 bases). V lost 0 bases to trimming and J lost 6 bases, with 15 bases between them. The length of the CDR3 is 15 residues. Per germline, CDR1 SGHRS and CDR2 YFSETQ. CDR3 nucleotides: TGCGCCAGCAGCTTGGCCCCGGACATGTGGGATGGCTACACCTTC. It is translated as CASSLAPDMWDGYTF.